The 8 T cell receptor beta chains below were found in one sample sequenced in a study of early T cells in non-severe SARS-CoV-2 infection. MiXCR was run by TCRdb on the 5' RACE reads, yielding one entry per CDR3 protein. The sample holds approximately 65,000 distinct CDR3 sequences, about an eighth seen once. The specimen was whole blood. These TCRs come from an adult who was a healthcare worker with PCR-confirmed SARS-CoV-2 infection or an uninfected control (not recorded which).

This clonotype was counted a few times. This chain links TRBV4-3 with TRBJ1-2; D gene unclear. V gave up 3 bases and J gave up 4 bases, with 15 bases separating them. The CDR3 sequence is 15 residues long. Germline V gene lookup returns CDR1 LGHNA and CDR2 YSLEER. The DNA of the CDR3 is TGCGCCAGCAGCCAGGCGGCCGGGCTGGTCTATGGCTACACCTTC. This encodes CASSQAAGLVYGYTF.

This chain uses TRBV7-6 with TRBJ2-2; no definite D call. CDR1 and CDR2 (germline): SGHVS, FNYEAQ. Trimming left V 1 base short and J 4 bases short, with 4 bases between. The CDR3 covers 13 residues. Here the CDR3 reads CASSLESTGELFF. The CDR3 DNA follows: TGTGCCAGCAGCTTAGAAAGCACCGGGGAGCTGTTTTTT.

The chain couples TRBV6-6 to TRBJ1-1, with no clear D. V lost 8 bases, J lost 0 bases, and 16 bases lay in between. In germline, CDR1 is MNHNY, CDR2 SVGAGI (reference sequence). This CDR3 contains 15 residues. CDR3 nucleotide sequence: TGTGCCAGCCACCCCCTCCAGATCATGAACACTGAAGCTTTCTTT. Protein sequence: CASHPLQIMNTEAFF.

The sample holds a few counts of this clonotype. The chain is built from TRBV12-3 or TRBV12-4 and TRBJ2-7; either TRBD1 or TRBD2 may supply D (5 bases each). This CDR3 contains 15 residues. Trimming took 4 bases from V and 0 from J, leaving 13 bases between them. This chain's CDR3 is CASSSRDPSSYEQYF. The DNA for the CDR3 is TGTGCCAGCAGTTCCCGGGACCCGAGCTCCTACGAGCAGTACTTC.

The V gene is TRBV20-1, the J gene TRBJ2-7; 9 positions match TRBD1. Per germline, CDR1 DFQATT and CDR2 SNEGSKA (reference sequence). V shed 5 bases, J shed 0 bases, and the junction held 8 bases outside the gene matches. The CDR3 has 15 residues. DNA of the CDR3: TGCAGTGCTCTACCTCGGGACAGGGTCTCCTACGAGCAGTACTTC. Protein product: CSALPRDRVSYEQYF.

This clonotype was observed at least ten times. The chain recombines TRBV11-1 with TRBJ2-2; 8 bases align to TRBD1. Germline V gene lookup returns CDR1 SGHAT and CDR2 FQDESV (reference sequence). This CDR3 has 16 residues. The V segment lost 8 bases and the J segment 0 bases; nucleotides outside the gene matches: 8. CDR3 DNA: TGTGCCAGCCTCGGGACAGGAGCCTCGAACACCGGGGAGCTGTTTTTT. This translates into CASLGTGASNTGELFF.

The rearrangement links TRBV18 to TRBJ1-1; D gene ambiguous. The length of the CDR3 is 14 residues. The V gene's germline CDR1 is KGHSH and CDR2 LQKENI. Trimming took 8 bases from V and 4 from J, leaving 17 bases between them. The CDR3 nucleotides are TGTGCCAGCCACCCGGGCCTCCCGCGCACTGAAGCTTTCTTT. Translated, it gives CASHPGLPRTEAFF.

The chain carries TRBV12-3 or TRBV12-4 and TRBJ2-5; D is perhaps TRBD2 (5 bases). CDR3 size: 13 residues. Trimming pared 6 bases from V and 3 bases from J, leaving 11 bases between. In DNA, the CDR3 is TGTGCCAGCAGCTGGGGAGCGAAAGAGACCCAGTACTTC. Its protein is CASSWGAKETQYF.